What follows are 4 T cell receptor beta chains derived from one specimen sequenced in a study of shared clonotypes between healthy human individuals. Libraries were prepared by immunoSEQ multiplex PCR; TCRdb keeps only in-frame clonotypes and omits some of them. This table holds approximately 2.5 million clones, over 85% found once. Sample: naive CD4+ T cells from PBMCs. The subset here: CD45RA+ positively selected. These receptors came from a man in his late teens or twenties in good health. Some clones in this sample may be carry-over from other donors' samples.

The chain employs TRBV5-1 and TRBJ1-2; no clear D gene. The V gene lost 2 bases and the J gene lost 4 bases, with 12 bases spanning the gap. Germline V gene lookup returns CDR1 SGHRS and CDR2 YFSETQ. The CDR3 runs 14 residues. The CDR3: CASSFEQVSYGYTF. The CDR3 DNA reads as TGCGCCAGCAGCTTTGAGCAGGTCTCCTATGGCTACACCTTC.

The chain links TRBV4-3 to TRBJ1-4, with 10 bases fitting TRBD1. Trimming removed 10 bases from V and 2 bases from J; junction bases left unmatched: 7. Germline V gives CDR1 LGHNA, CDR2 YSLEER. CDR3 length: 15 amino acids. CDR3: CATSDRGMTNEKLFF. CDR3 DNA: TGCGCCACATCGGACAGGGGGATGACTAATGAAAAACTGTTTTTT.

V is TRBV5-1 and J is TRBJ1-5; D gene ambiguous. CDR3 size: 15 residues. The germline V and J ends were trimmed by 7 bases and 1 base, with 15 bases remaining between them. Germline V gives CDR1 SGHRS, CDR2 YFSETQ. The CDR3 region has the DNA TGCGCCAGCTTCAGATCGGAGGGAAGCAATCAGCCCCAGCATTTT. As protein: CASFRSEGSNQPQHF. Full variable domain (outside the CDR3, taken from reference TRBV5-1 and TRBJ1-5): KAGVTQTPRYLIKTRGQQVTLSCSPISGHRSVSWYQQTPGQGLQFLFEYFSETQRNKGNFPGRFSGRQFSNSRSEMNVSTLELGDSALYLCASFRSEGSNQPQHFGDGTRLSIL.

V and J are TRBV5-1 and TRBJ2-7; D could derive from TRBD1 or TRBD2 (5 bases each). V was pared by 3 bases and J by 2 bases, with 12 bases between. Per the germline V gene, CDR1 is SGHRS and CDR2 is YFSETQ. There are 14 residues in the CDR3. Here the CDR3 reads CASSSAGAAYEQYF. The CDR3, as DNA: TGCGCCAGCAGCTCGGCCGGGGCTGCCTACGAGCAGTACTTC.